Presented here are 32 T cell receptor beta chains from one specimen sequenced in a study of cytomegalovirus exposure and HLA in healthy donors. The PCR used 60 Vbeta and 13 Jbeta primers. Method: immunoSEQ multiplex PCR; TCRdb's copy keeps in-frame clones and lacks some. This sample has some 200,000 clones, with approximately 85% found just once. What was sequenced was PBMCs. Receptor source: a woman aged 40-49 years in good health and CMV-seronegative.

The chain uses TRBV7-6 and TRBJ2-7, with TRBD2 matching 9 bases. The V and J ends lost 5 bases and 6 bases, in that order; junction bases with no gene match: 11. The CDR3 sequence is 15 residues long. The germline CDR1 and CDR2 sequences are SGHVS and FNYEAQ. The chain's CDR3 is CASSPEPGLAGEQYF. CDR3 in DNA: TGTGCCAGCAGCCCAGAGCCGGGACTAGCTGGCGAGCAGTACTTC.

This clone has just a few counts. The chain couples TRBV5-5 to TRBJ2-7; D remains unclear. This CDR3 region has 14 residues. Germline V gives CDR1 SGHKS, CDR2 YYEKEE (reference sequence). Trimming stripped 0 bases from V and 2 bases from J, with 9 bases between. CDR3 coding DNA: TGTGCCAGCAGCTTGGGACTCGGTACCTACGAGCAGTACTTC. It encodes CASSLGLGTYEQYF.

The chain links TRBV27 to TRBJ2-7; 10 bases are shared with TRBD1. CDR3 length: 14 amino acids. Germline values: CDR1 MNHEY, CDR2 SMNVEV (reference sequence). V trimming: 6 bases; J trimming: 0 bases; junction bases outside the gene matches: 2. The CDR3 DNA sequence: TGTGCCAGCAGCTGGACAGGGGGCTCCTACGAGCAGTACTTC. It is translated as CASSWTGGSYEQYF.

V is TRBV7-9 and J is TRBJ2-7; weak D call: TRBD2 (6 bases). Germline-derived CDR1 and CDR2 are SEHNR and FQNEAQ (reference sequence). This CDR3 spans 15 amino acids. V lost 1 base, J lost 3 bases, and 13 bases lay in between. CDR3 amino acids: CASSLGRDFNYEQYF. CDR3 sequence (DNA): TGTGCCAGCAGCTTAGGGCGGGATTTTAACTACGAGCAGTACTTC.

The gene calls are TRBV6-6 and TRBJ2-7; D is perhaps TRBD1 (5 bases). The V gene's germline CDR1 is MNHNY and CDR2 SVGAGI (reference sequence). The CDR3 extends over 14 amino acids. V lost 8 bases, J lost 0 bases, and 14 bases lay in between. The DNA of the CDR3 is TGTGCCAGCGGAAGGGGCGCAGTCTCCTACGAGCAGTACTTC. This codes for CASGRGAVSYEQYF.

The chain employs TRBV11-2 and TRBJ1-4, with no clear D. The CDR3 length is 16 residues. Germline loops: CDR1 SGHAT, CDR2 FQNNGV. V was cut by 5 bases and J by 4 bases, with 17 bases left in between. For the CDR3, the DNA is TGTGCCAGCAGCCCAACCGAGGGAGGGTTTAATGAAAAACTGTTTTTT. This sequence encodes CASSPTEGGFNEKLFF.

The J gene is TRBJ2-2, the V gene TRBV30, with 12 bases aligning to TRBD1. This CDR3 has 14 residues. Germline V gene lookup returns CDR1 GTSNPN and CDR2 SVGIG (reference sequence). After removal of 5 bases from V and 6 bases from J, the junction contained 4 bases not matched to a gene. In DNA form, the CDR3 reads TGTGCCTGGGGAGGGACAGGGGGCCCCGGGGAGCTGTTTTTT. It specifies CAWGGTGGPGELFF. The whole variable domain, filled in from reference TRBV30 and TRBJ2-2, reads SQTIHQWPATLVQPVGSPLSLECTVEGTSNPNLYWYRQAAGRGLQLLFYSVGIGQISSEVPQNLSASRPQDRQFILSSKKLLLSDSGFYLCAWGGTGGPGELFFGEGSRLTVL.

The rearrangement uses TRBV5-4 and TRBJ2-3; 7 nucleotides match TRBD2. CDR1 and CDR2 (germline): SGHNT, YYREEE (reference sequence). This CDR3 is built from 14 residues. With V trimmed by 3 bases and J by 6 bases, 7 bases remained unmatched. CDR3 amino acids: CASSSGLQEDTQYF. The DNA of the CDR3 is TGTGCCAGCAGCTCGGGACTACAGGAGGATACGCAGTATTTT.

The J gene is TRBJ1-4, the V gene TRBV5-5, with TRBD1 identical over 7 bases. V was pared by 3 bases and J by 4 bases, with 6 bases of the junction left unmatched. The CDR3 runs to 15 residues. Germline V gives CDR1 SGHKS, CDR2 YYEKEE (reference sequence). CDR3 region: CASSWGDSLNEKLFF. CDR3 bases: TGTGCCAGCAGCTGGGGGGACAGCCTTAATGAAAAACTGTTTTTT.

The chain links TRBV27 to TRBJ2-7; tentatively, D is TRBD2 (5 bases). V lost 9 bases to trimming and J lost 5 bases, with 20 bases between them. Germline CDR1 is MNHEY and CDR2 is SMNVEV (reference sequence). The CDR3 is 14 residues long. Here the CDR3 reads CASILRRKVDEQYF. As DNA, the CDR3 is TGTGCCAGTATTCTCCGGAGGAAGGTGGACGAGCAGTACTTC.

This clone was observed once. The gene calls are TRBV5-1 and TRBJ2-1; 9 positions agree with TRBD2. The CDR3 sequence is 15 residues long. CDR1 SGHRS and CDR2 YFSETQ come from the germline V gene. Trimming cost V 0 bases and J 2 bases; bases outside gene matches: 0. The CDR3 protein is CASSLGLAAYNEQFF. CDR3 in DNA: TGCGCCAGCAGCTTGGGACTAGCGGCCTACAATGAGCAGTTCTTC. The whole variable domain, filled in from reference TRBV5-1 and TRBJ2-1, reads KAGVTQTPRYLIKTRGQQVTLSCSPISGHRSVSWYQQTPGQGLQFLFEYFSETQRNKGNFPGRFSGRQFSNSRSEMNVSTLELGDSALYLCASSLGLAAYNEQFFGPGTRLTVL.

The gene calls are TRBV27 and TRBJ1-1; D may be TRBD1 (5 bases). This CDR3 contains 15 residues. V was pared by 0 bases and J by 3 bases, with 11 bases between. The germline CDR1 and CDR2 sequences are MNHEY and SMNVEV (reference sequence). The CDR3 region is CASSLSGAWDTEAFF. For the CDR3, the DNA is TGTGCCAGCAGTTTATCAGGGGCCTGGGACACTGAAGCTTTCTTT.

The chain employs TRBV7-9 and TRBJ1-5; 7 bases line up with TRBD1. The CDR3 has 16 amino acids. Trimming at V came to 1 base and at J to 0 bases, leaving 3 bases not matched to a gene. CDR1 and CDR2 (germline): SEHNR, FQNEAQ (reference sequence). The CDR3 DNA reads TGTGCCAGCAGCTTAGAACAGGGGTTTAGCAATCAGCCCCAGCATTTT. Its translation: CASSLEQGFSNQPQHF.

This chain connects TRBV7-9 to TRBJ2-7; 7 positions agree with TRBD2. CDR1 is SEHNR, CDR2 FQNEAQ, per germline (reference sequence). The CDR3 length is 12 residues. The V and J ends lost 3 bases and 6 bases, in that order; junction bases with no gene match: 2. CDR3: CASSFGEGEQYF. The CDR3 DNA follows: TGTGCCAGCAGCTTTGGGGAGGGCGAGCAGTACTTC.

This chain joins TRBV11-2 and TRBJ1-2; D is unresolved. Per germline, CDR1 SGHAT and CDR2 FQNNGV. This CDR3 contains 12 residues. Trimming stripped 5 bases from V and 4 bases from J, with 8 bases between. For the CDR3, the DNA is TGTGCCAGCAGCCGGGCGGGCTATGGCTACACCTTC. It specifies CASSRAGYGYTF.

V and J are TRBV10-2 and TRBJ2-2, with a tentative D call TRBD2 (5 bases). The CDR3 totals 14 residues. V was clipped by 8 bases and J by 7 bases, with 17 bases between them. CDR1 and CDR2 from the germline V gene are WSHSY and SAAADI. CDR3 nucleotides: TGCGCCAGCCAAGACGAGTACGCGGGCGGGGAGCTGTTTTTT. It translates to CASQDEYAGGELFF.

The CDR3 is CASSSRLAQNTGELFF. The CDR3 DNA sequence: TGCGCCAGCAGCTCTCGACTAGCACAGAACACCGGGGAGCTGTTTTTT. This chain links TRBV5-1 with TRBJ2-2; 7 bases fit TRBD2. This CDR3 is 16 amino acids long. With V trimmed by 3 bases and J by 1 base, 6 bases remained unmatched. CDR1 and CDR2 (germline): SGHRS, YFSETQ.

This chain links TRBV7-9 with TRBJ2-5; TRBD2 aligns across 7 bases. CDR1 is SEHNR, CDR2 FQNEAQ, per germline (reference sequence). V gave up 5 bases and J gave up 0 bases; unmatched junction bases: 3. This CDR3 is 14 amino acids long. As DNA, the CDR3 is TGTGCCAGCAGCCGAAGCGGGAACCAAGAGACCCAGTACTTC. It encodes CASSRSGNQETQYF.

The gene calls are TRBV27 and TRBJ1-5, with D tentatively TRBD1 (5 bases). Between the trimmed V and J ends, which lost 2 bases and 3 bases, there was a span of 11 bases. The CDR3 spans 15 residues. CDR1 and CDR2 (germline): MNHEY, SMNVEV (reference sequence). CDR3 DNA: TGTGCCAGCAGTTTAGACAGTGGGTTCAATCAGCCCCAGCATTTT. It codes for CASSLDSGFNQPQHF.

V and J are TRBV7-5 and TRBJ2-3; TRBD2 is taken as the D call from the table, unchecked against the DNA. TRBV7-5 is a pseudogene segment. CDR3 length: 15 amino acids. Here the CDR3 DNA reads TGTGTCAGGGCGCCCGGCGGGAGTCGGACAGATACGCAGTATTTT. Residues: CVRAPGGSRTDTQYF.

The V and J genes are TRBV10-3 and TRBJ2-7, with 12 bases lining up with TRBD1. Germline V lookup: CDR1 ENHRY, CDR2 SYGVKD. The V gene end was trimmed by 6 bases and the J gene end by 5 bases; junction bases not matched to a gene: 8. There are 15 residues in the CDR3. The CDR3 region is CAISFGTGGANEQYF. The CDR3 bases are TGTGCCATCAGCTTTGGGACAGGGGGCGCGAACGAGCAGTACTTC.

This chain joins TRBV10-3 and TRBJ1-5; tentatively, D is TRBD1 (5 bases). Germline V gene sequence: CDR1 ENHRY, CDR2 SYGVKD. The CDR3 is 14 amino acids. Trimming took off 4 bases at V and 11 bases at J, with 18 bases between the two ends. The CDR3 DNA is TGTGCCATCAGTGGGGGGGACGGACTTATGTCCCAGCATTTT. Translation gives CAISGGDGLMSQHF.

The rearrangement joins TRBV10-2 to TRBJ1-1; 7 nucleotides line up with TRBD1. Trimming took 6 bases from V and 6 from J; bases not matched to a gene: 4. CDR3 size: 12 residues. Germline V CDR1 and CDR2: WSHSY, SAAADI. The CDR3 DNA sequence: TGCGCCAGCAGAGGGACAGTAGCTGAAGCTTTCTTT. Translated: CASRGTVAEAFF.

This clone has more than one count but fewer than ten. The CDR3 loop reads CAWSGDRGFANTGELFF. The CDR3, as DNA: TGTGCCTGGAGTGGGGACAGGGGATTCGCGAACACCGGGGAGCTGTTTTTT. The rearrangement uses TRBV30 and TRBJ2-2; 10 bases align to TRBD1. The J segment lost 0 bases and the V segment lost 1 base, leaving 5 bases of the junction unmatched. The CDR3 spans 17 residues. CDR1 and CDR2 from the germline V gene are GTSNPN and SVGIG (reference sequence).

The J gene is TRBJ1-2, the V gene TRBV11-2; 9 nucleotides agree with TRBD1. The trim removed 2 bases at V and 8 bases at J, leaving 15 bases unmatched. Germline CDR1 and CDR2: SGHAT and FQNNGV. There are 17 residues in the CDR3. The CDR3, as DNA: TGTGCCAGCAGCTTAAGAAGCTCAAGGGACAGGGCAGGAGGCTACACCTTC. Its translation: CASSLRSSRDRAGGYTF. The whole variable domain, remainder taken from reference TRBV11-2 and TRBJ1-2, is EAGVAQSPRYKIIEKRQSVAFWCNPISGHATLYWYQQILGQGPKLLIQFQNNGVVDDSQLPKDRFSAERLKGVDSTLKIQPAKLEDSAVYLCASSLRSSRDRAGGYTFGSGTRLTVV.

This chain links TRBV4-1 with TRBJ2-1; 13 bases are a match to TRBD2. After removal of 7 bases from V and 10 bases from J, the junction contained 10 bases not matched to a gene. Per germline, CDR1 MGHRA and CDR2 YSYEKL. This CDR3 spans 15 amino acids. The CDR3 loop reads CASTPTGLAGREQFF. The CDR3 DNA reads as TGCGCCAGCACGCCAACGGGACTAGCGGGAAGGGAGCAGTTCTTC.

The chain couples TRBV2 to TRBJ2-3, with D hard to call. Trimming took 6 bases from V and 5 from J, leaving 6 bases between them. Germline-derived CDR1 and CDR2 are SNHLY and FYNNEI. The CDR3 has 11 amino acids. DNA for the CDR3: TGTGCCAGCAGGATCGGAGATACGCAGTATTTT. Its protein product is CASRIGDTQYF.

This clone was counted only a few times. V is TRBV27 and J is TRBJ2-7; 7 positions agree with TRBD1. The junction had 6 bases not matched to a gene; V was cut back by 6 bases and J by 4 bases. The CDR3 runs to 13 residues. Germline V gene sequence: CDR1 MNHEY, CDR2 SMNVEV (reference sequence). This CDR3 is CASRGQMDYEQYF. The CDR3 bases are TGTGCCAGCAGGGGACAGATGGATTACGAGCAGTACTTC.

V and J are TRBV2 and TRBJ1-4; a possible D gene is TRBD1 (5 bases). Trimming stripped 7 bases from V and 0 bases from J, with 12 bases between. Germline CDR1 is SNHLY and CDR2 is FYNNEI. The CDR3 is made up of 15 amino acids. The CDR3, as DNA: TGTGCCAGCATAGGGCAAGGGGCAACTAATGAAAAACTGTTTTTT. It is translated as CASIGQGATNEKLFF.

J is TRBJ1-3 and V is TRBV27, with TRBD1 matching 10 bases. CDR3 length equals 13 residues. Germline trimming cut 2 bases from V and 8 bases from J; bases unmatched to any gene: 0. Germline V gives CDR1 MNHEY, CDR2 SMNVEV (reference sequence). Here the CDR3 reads CASSLGTGDTIYF. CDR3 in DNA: TGTGCCAGCAGTTTAGGGACAGGGGACACCATATATTTT.

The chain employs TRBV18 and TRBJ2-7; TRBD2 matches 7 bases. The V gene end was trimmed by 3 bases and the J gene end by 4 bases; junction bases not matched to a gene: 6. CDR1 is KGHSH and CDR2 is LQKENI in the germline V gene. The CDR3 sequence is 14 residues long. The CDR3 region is CASSPGGSGYEQYF. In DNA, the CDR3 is TGTGCCAGCTCACCGGGCGGGAGTGGGTACGAGCAGTACTTC.

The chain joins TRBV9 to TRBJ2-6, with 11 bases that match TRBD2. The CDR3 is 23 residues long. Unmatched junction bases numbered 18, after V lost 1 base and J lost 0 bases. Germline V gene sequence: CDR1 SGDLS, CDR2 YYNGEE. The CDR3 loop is CASSVWDSSLLAGGSSGANVLTF. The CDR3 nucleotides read TGTGCCAGCAGCGTATGGGACTCAAGCCTTCTAGCGGGAGGTAGCTCTGGGGCCAACGTCCTGACTTTC.